This T cell receptor beta chain was sequenced during a study of shared clonotypes between healthy human individuals. Here immunoSEQ multiplex PCR was the method, and the copy in TCRdb shows in-frame clones only, minus some. Altogether about 2 million clones are present, about 95% being singletons, with the ten largest covering 1% to 1.3%. The CDR3 covers 14 residues. In germline, CDR1 is LGHNA, CDR2 YSLEER. Naive CD8 cells comprised CD45RO-negative, CCR7-positively selected cells, excluding terminally differentiated effector memory CD45RA+ cells. The V call is TRBV4-3, the J call TRBJ2-1; D could derive from TRBD1 or TRBD2 (5 bases each). Sequenced sample: naive CD8+ T cells sorted from blood. The clonotype was recovered from a man between 18 and 29 years old in good health. CDR3 sequence reads: CASAMGVSYNEQFF. Here the CDR3 DNA reads TGCGCTTCAGCGATGGGGGTCTCCTACAATGAGCAGTTCTTC.